This T cell receptor beta chain was observed in a study of glioma-infiltrating T cells. The study, taken as a whole, reports: Gliomas, especially low-grade, showed above-expected tissue-blood divergence; non-neoplastic patients showed below. Tissue and blood shared very few CDR3 sequences.

V dropped 2 bases and J dropped 7 bases, with 20 bases sitting between them. This CDR3 is built from 16 residues. TCR alpha and beta CDR3 regions were amplified from RNA using iRepertoire nested multiplex PCR. Tissue mRNA or PBMC total RNA, roughly 100-400 ng, went into one-step reverse transcription and amplification. TCRdb called the multiplex PCR reads again in MiXCR, with one record for every CDR3 protein. In the table there are around 140,000 distinct CDR3 sequences, approximately 39% of which are singletons. Turning to this clonotype: Its antigen is currently unknown.

The sequence was collected from a human donor with low-grade glioma or glioblastoma, undergoing nonglioma brain surgery, or in good health (not recorded which). The chain is built from TRBV12-3 or TRBV12-4 and TRBJ1-1; D is unclear. Sequenced: glioma tissue, nonneoplastic brain tissue, or PBMCs (not recorded which). This CDR3 is CASSLLGGLGMDEAFF. CDR3 DNA sequence: TGTGCCAGCAGTTTATTGGGAGGATTAGGGATGGATGAAGCTTTCTTT.